The 4 T cell receptor beta chains reported below all come from one sample, sequenced in a study of T cells in Graves' hyperthyroidism and ophthalmopathy. RNA transcripts provided the source from which TCR beta CDR3 regions were amplified. The HTBI set primed first-round TCR CDR3 RT-PCR. TCRdb recomputed calls from the multiplex PCR reads with MiXCR, one row per CDR3 protein. The data show a few hundred thousand distinct CDR3 sequences, 20% to 25% seen once. The sample was blood. The receptor set was obtained from a man aged 45-65 years with Graves' hyperthyroidism.

The J gene is TRBJ2-7, the V gene TRBV5-1, with TRBD2 as a possible D gene (5 bases). The CDR3 is 14 residues long. V lost 8 bases, J lost 6 bases, and 21 bases lay in between. The V gene's germline CDR1 is SGHRS and CDR2 YFSETQ. In DNA, the CDR3 is TGCGCCAGTATCCCTGGAGAGGCTGCGGGCGAGCAGTACTTC. This codes for CASIPGEAAGEQYF.

This clonotype was recorded once. This chain uses TRBV5-1 with TRBJ1-1, with a tentative D call TRBD1 (5 bases). This CDR3 spans 14 amino acids. Per the germline V gene, CDR1 is SGHRS and CDR2 is YFSETQ. V dropped 0 bases and J dropped 9 bases, with 15 bases sitting between them. CDR3 DNA: TGCGCCAGCAGCTTGGGTACGACAGAACCCAAAGCTTTCTTT. Translation gives CASSLGTTEPKAFF.

V is TRBV12-3 or TRBV12-4 and J is TRBJ2-2; D call uncertain. The CDR3 loop spans 12 amino acids. V lost 5 bases, J lost 8 bases, and 9 bases lay in between. The chain's CDR3 is CASSLSRGELFF. The CDR3 DNA reads as TGTGCCAGCAGTCTCTCAAGGGGGGAGCTGTTTTTT.

The CDR3, as DNA: TGTGCCAGCAGCATGCAAAGTTACGAGCAGTACTTC. This gives the protein CASSMQSYEQYF. V usage is TRBV3-1 and J usage is TRBJ2-7; D call uncertain. Germline CDR1 LGHDT, CDR2 YNNKEL (reference sequence). V was cut by 5 bases and J by 4 bases, with 9 bases left in between. CDR3 length: 12 amino acids.